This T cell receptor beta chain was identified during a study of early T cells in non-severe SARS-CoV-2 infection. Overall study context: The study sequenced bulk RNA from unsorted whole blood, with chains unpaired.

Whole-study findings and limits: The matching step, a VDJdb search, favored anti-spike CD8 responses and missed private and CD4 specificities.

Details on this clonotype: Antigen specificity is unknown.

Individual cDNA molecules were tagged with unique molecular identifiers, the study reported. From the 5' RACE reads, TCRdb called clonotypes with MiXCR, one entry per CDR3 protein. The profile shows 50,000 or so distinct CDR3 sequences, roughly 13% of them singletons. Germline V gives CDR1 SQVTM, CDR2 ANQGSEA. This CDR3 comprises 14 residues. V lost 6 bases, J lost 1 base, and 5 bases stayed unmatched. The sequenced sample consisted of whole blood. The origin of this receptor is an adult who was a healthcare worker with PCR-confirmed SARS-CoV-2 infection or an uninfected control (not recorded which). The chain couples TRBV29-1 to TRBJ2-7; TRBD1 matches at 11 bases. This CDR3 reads CSVSRDRGSYEQYF. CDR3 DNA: TGCAGCGTAAGCCGGGACAGGGGGTCCTACGAGCAGTACTTC.